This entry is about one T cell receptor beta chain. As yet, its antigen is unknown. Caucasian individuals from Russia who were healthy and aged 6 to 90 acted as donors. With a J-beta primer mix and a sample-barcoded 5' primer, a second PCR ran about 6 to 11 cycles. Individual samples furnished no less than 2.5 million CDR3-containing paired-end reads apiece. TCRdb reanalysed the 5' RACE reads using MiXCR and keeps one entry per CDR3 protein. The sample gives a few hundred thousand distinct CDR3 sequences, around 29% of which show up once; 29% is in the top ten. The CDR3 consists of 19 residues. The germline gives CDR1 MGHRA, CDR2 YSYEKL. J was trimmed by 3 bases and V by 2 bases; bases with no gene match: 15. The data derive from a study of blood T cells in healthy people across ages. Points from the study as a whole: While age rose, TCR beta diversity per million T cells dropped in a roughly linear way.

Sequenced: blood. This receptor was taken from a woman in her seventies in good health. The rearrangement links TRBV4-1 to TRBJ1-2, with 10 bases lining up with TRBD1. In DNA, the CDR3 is TGCGCCAGCAGCCAAATCATCTTTATGCTGGACAGGGGGTACTATGGCTACACCTTC. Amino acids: CASSQIIFMLDRGYYGYTF.